This T cell receptor (beta chain) derives from a study of T cells in Graves' hyperthyroidism and ophthalmopathy. Study in general: Blood from the periphery was taken at initial diagnosis, before any treatment.

General observations from the study: A model built on 13 V-J features separated ophthalmopathy from stable hyperthyroidism.

With 6 bases clipped from V and 4 bases from J, the junction kept 7 bases outside the gene matches. Germline assignment: CDR1 MNHNS and CDR2 SASEGT. This CDR3 is built from 16 residues. Amplification of TCR beta CDR3 regions was performed using RNA transcripts as template. The HTBI primer set was used in a first-round RT-PCR of the TCR CDR3. TCRdb re-analysed the multiplex PCR reads in MiXCR, keeping a single row per CDR3 protein. The table shows a few hundred thousand distinct CDR3 sequences, with approximately 14% occurring only once. This clonotype was seen a few times. Its antigen is unidentified. Not enrolled were patients with uncontrolled infection, other autoimmune disease, pregnancy or lactation.

The chain uses TRBV6-1 and TRBJ1-3, with TRBD1 matching 12 bases. The TCR comes from a woman in her fifties or sixties with Graves' ophthalmopathy. The material sequenced was blood. The CDR3 region is CASSFGGTGGGNTIYF. The CDR3 DNA sequence: TGTGCCAGCAGCTTTGGCGGGACAGGGGGCGGAAACACCATATATTTT.